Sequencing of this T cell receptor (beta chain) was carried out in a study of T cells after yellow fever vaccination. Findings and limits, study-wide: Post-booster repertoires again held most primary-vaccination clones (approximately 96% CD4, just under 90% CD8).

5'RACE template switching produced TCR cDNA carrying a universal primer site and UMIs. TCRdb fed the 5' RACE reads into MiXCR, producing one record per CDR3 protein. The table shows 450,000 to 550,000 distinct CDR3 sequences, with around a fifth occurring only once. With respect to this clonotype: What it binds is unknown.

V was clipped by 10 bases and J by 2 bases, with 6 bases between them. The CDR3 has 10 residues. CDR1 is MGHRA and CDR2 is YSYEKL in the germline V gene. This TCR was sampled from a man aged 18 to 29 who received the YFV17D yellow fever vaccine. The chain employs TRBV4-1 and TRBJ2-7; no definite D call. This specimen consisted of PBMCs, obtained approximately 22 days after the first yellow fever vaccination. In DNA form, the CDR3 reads TGCGCCACCCAGGCCTACGAGCAGTACTTC. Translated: CATQAYEQYF.